This T cell receptor (beta chain) came from a study of response to subunit inactivated influenza vaccine. Whole-study findings and limits: The authors proposed limited new T cell recruitment per seasonal influenza vaccination.

In germline, CDR1 is SGHVS, CDR2 FQNEAQ. Trimming at V came to 1 base and at J to 10 bases, leaving 16 bases not matched to a gene. The CDR3 loop spans 18 amino acids. This clonotype was detected a few times. Its specificity is unknown. TCRdb processed the RT-PCR reads anew with MiXCR; each CDR3 protein has one entry. Here the sample spans about 530,000 distinct CDR3 sequences, 10% to 15% being singletons. The clonotype originates from a man over 45 who received an inactivated influenza vaccine. The rearrangement joins TRBV7-8 to TRBJ1-4; TRBD1 matches 9 bases. The sequenced sample was PBMCs from blood, obtained on the day of vaccination. DNA of the CDR3: TGTGCCAGCAGCTTAGAAAGGGTCGGTGGGGACAGGGAGGGAAAACTGTTTTTT. Translating gives CASSLERVGGDREGKLFF.